The 31 T cell receptor beta chains presented below share a single source sample, sequenced in a study of blood T cell repertoires in COVID-19. TCRdb's copy holds only in-frame clones and misses some; the assay was immunoSEQ multiplex PCR. The sample carries roughly 120,000 clones, 80% recorded once. Material: peripheral blood. These TCRs come from a man between 65 and 79 years old with acute or convalescent COVID-19.

The rearrangement uses TRBV6-5 and TRBJ2-7; no clear D. The V gene's germline CDR1 is MNHEY and CDR2 SVGAGI. The CDR3 spans 14 residues. V was trimmed by 8 bases and J by 0 bases, leaving 14 bases between them. This CDR3 is CASLLGPSSYEQYF. CDR3 DNA: TGTGCCAGCCTCTTGGGCCCCAGCTCCTACGAGCAGTACTTC.

This clone occurred many times. The V gene is TRBV19, the J gene TRBJ2-7, with 7 positions matching TRBD1. The CDR3 length is 19 residues. Germline lookup yields CDR1 LNHDA and CDR2 SQIVND (reference sequence). With V trimmed by 2 bases and J by 2 bases, 18 bases remained unmatched. CDR3 in DNA: TGTGCCAGTAGTATATCCCCCTTTCGACAGGGCCCCACCACCTACGAGCAGTACTTC. This codes for CASSISPFRQGPTTYEQYF.

The chain has TRBV12-3 or TRBV12-4 and TRBJ1-1, with 7 bases matching TRBD1. The CDR3 loop spans 13 amino acids. V lost 6 bases and J lost 6; bases outside the gene matches: 7. The CDR3 region is CASRLTGYAEAFF. As DNA, the CDR3 is TGTGCCAGCAGGTTGACAGGGTATGCTGAAGCTTTCTTT.

The DNA of the CDR3 is TGTGCCAGCACCATGAGGATGGATCAGCCCCAGCATTTT. Translation: CASTMRMDQPQHF. The chain couples TRBV28 to TRBJ1-5; unclear D gene. CDR3 length equals 13 residues. The germline CDR1 and CDR2 sequences are MDHEN and SYDVKM. The V gene lost 7 bases and the J gene lost 5 bases, with 12 bases spanning the gap.

J is TRBJ1-6 and V is TRBV4-1; 10 bases agree with TRBD1. Trimming took 4 bases from V and 10 from J; bases not matched to a gene: 16. The length of the CDR3 is 18 residues. Germline V gene lookup returns CDR1 MGHRA and CDR2 YSYEKL. As DNA, the CDR3 is TGCGCCAGCAGCCGAGGGGGGCTCCAAGACAGGGGGCGATCACCCCTCCACTTT. Amino acid sequence: CASSRGGLQDRGRSPLHF.

CDR3 protein: CASSHVRGRTGELFF. The CDR3 DNA is TGTGCCAGCAGCCACGTTAGGGGTAGGACCGGGGAGCTGTTTTTT. The J gene is TRBJ2-2, the V gene TRBV3-1 (or the pseudogene TRBV3-2), with D possibly TRBD1 on 5 matching bases. The CDR3 runs to 15 residues. V shed 3 bases and J shed 5 bases, with 13 bases lying between them. Germline V gene lookup returns CDR1 LGHDT and CDR2 YNNKEL (reference sequence).

This chain joins TRBV9 and TRBJ2-1; 11 nucleotides line up with TRBD1. J was trimmed by 7 bases and V by 0 bases; bases with no gene match: 6. The CDR3 has 16 amino acids. CDR1 is SGDLS and CDR2 is YYNGEE in the germline V gene. The CDR3 coding sequence is TGTGCCAGCAGCGTAGTCGGGACAGGGGGACGGAATGAGCAGTTCTTC. As protein: CASSVVGTGGRNEQFF.

The genes are TRBV18 and TRBJ1-1; D remains unclear. The V end was cut by 3 bases, the J end by 5 bases, with 10 bases between. The CDR3 has 13 residues. From germline, CDR1 is KGHSH and CDR2 LQKENI. The CDR3: CASSPGRETEAFF. The CDR3 DNA is TGTGCCAGCTCACCTGGGAGGGAAACTGAAGCTTTCTTT.

The rearrangement links TRBV29-1 to TRBJ2-1; 8 bases match TRBD1. This CDR3 is built from 12 residues. Germline V gives CDR1 SQVTM, CDR2 ANQGSEA. V lost 4 bases, J lost 10 bases, and 6 bases stayed unmatched. The CDR3 here is CSVGTGRQEQFF. The CDR3, as DNA: TGCAGCGTTGGGACAGGGAGGCAAGAGCAGTTCTTC.

On this clone: A junction boundary mismatches the germline segment, possibly from a read error. This chain joins TRBV29-1 and TRBJ1-1; TRBD1 aligns across 7 bases. The CDR3 consists of 14 residues. Germline CDR1 reads SQVTM; CDR2 reads ANQGSEA. The CDR3 DNA is TGCAGCGTTTCAGGGGGTAATATGAACATTGAAGCTTTCTTT. It encodes CSVSGGNMNIEAFF.

The chain has TRBV5-4 and TRBJ1-2, with D perhaps TRBD1 (5 bases). Trimming removed 3 bases from V and 6 bases from J, with 18 bases in between. Germline V gene data show CDR1 as SGHNT and CDR2 as YYREEE (reference sequence). The CDR3 has 15 amino acids. The CDR3 loop is CASSSQAEGWDGYTF. The CDR3 nucleotides read TGTGCCAGCAGCTCCCAGGCGGAGGGGTGGGATGGCTACACCTTC. The variable domain in full, completed from reference TRBV5-4 and TRBJ1-2, reads ETGVTQSPTHLIKTRGQQVTLRCSSQSGHNTVSWYQQALGQGPQFIFQYYREEENGRGNFPPRFSGLQFPNYSSELNVNALELDDSALYLCASSSQAEGWDGYTFGSGTRLTVV.

This clone was observed a few times. The sample carries other DNA sequences with the same CDR3. This chain connects TRBV28 to TRBJ1-6, with a weak D call TRBD1 (5 bases). Trimming stripped 5 bases from V and 0 bases from J, with 11 bases between. Germline CDR1 and CDR2: MDHEN and SYDVKM. The CDR3 has 16 residues. CDR3 sequence (DNA): TGTGCCAGCAGTCCCCACGGGGGCTCCTATAATTCACCCCTCCACTTT. It specifies CASSPHGGSYNSPLHF.

This rearrangement joins TRBV5-5 to TRBJ1-1; D uncertain. V lost 2 bases to trimming and J lost 1 base, with 9 bases between them. From germline, CDR1 is SGHKS and CDR2 YYEKEE (reference sequence). The CDR3 is made up of 14 amino acids. The CDR3 loop is CASSLQLENTEAFF. DNA of the CDR3: TGTGCCAGCAGCTTACAGTTGGAGAACACTGAAGCTTTCTTT.

The J gene is TRBJ2-6, the V gene TRBV11-1; D is perhaps TRBD1 (5 bases). The V gene's germline CDR1 is SGHAT and CDR2 FQDESV (reference sequence). The CDR3 extends over 16 amino acids. V was clipped by 4 bases and J by 0 bases, with 10 bases between them. CDR3 protein: CASSSRQTSGANVLTF. The CDR3 DNA reads as TGTGCCAGCAGCTCCCGACAGACCTCTGGGGCCAACGTCCTGACTTTC.

The rearrangement uses TRBV30 and TRBJ2-1; 9 bases are shared with TRBD2. Germline CDR1 is GTSNPN and CDR2 is SVGIG (reference sequence). The CDR3 loop spans 18 amino acids. The ends lost 4 bases at V and 2 bases at J; junction bases unmatched: 15. The DNA for the CDR3 is TGTGCCTGGATGGGGGACTATAGCGGGGGCCTTACCTACAATGAGCAGTTCTTC. The encoded protein is CAWMGDYSGGLTYNEQFF.

The chain recombines TRBV5-1 with TRBJ2-5; 9 nucleotides align to TRBD2. Germline V gives CDR1 SGHRS, CDR2 YFSETQ. J lost 5 bases, V lost 0 bases, and 8 bases had no gene match. CDR3 length: 16 amino acids. The CDR3 spells CASSLADTAGGETQYF. Written as DNA, the CDR3 is TGCGCCAGCAGCTTGGCAGATACCGCGGGGGGGGAGACCCAGTACTTC.

This clone occurred a few times. The chain couples TRBV28 to TRBJ1-1, with 9 bases that match TRBD1. V trimming: 6 bases; J trimming: 4 bases; junction bases outside the gene matches: 12. This CDR3 contains 16 residues. Germline-derived CDR1 and CDR2 are MDHEN and SYDVKM. DNA for the CDR3: TGTGCCAGCAGCTCTGACAAGGGACAGGGAATCACTGAAGCTTTCTTT. Its translation: CASSSDKGQGITEAFF.

The chain couples TRBV2 to TRBJ1-2, with TRBD1 identical over 8 bases. The CDR3 loop spans 14 amino acids. The V segment lost 6 bases and the J segment 6 bases; nucleotides outside the gene matches: 9. Germline CDR1 and CDR2: SNHLY and FYNNEI. The CDR3 loop is CASSTGTGYNGYTF. In DNA form, the CDR3 reads TGTGCCAGCAGCACTGGGACAGGATATAATGGCTACACCTTC.

V and J are TRBV6-6 and TRBJ1-4; the D gene is possibly TRBD1 (5 bases). Germline V CDR1 and CDR2: MNHNY, SVGAGI (reference sequence). The CDR3 totals 16 residues. Trimming took off 7 bases at V and 0 bases at J, with 15 bases between the two ends. In DNA, the CDR3 is TGTGCCAGCATCCAAAGGTGGGGGGCAACTAATGAAAAACTGTTTTTT. This gives the protein CASIQRWGATNEKLFF.

V and J are TRBV28 and TRBJ1-1; D call uncertain. Germline V lookup: CDR1 MDHEN, CDR2 SYDVKM. With 6 bases removed from V and 5 bases from J, the gap between germline ends came to 10 bases. This CDR3 contains 12 residues. CDR3 sequence: CASREGGTEAFF. The CDR3 DNA reads as TGTGCCAGCAGAGAGGGCGGAACTGAAGCTTTCTTT.

The gene calls are TRBV9 and TRBJ2-3, with D possibly being TRBD2 (6 bases). The V end was cut by 9 bases, the J end by 2 bases, with 13 bases between. CDR1 is SGDLS and CDR2 is YYNGEE in the germline V gene. This CDR3 has 13 residues. The CDR3 loop reads CATERLVTDTQYF. DNA of the CDR3: TGTGCCACCGAACGACTAGTCACAGATACGCAGTATTTT.

V and J are TRBV28 and TRBJ2-5; D remains unclear. The germline CDR1 and CDR2 sequences are MDHEN and SYDVKM. This CDR3 has 14 residues. Trimming left V 5 bases short and J 1 base short, with 11 bases between. This CDR3 reads CASSPPPGQETQYF. The DNA for the CDR3 is TGTGCCAGCAGTCCCCCCCCCGGCCAAGAGACCCAGTACTTC. The full variable domain, its missing parts supplied by reference TRBV28 and TRBJ2-5, is DVKVTQSSRYLVKRTGEKVFLECVQDMDHENMFWYRQDPGLGLRLIYFSYDVKMKEKGDIPEGYSVSREKKERFSLILESASTNQTSMYLCASSPPPGQETQYFGPGTRLLVL.

The chain uses TRBV13 and TRBJ2-5, with D perhaps TRBD1 (6 bases). The germline V gene encodes CDR1 PRHDT and CDR2 FYEKMQ (reference sequence). V lost 4 bases, J lost 4 bases, and 13 bases lay in between. The CDR3 is 14 amino acids. The CDR3 here is CASSSNRVRETQYF. The CDR3 nucleotides read TGTGCCAGCAGCTCGAACAGGGTAAGAGAGACCCAGTACTTC.

CDR3 loop: CASSPLRQGAYEQYF. Written as DNA, the CDR3 is TGTGCCAGCTCACCCCTTCGACAGGGGGCTTACGAGCAGTACTTC. The chain couples TRBV18 to TRBJ2-7, with 10 positions matching TRBD1. The J segment lost 4 bases and the V segment lost 3 bases, leaving 6 bases of the junction unmatched. The length of the CDR3 is 15 residues. Germline CDR1 KGHSH, CDR2 LQKENI.

The gene calls are TRBV5-4 and TRBJ2-3; maybe TRBD1 (6 bases). This CDR3 contains 16 residues. Trimming shortened V by 1 base and J by 4 bases, and 16 bases separated the two germline ends. Germline V CDR1 and CDR2: SGHNT, YYREEE (reference sequence). CDR3 sequence: CASSLTTGSNADTQYF. The CDR3 nucleotides read TGTGCCAGCAGCTTGACCACAGGGTCCAACGCAGATACGCAGTATTTT.

The CDR3 DNA reads TGTGCCAGCAGCCTCTTCGCGGGCGGCCGCTCCTACAATGAGCAGTTCTTC. Encoded protein: CASSLFAGGRSYNEQFF. This sequence joins TRBV5-4 and TRBJ2-1; TRBD2 is a possible D gene (5 bases). Germline V CDR1 and CDR2: SGHNT, YYREEE (reference sequence). V shed 4 bases and J shed 0 bases, with 17 bases lying between them. The CDR3 is 17 amino acids.

The V call is TRBV29-1, the J call TRBJ1-5, with 8 bases that match TRBD1. The CDR3 is made up of 12 amino acids. Trimming at V came to 5 bases and at J to 9 bases, leaving 6 bases not matched to a gene. The germline V gene encodes CDR1 SQVTM and CDR2 ANQGSEA. The CDR3 protein is CSVKQGERPQHF. CDR3 nucleotide sequence: TGCAGCGTTAAACAGGGGGAAAGGCCCCAGCATTTT.

This chain links TRBV2 with TRBJ2-3; TRBD2 matches 9 bases. V lost 6 bases, J lost 6 bases, and 7 bases stayed unmatched. CDR1 and CDR2 (germline): SNHLY, FYNNEI. CDR3 length: 14 amino acids. CDR3 nucleotide sequence: TGTGCCAGCAGCGATAGCGGGGGAGGGGATACGCAGTATTTT. Protein sequence: CASSDSGGGDTQYF.

A few counts support this clone. V and J are TRBV4-1 and TRBJ1-3; D is perhaps TRBD1 (6 bases). Germline V gives CDR1 MGHRA, CDR2 YSYEKL. The length of the CDR3 is 14 residues. The V end was cut by 5 bases, the J end by 2 bases, with 10 bases between. The chain's CDR3 is CASSRTDAGNTIYF. The CDR3 region has the DNA TGCGCCAGCAGCAGGACAGACGCTGGAAACACCATATATTTT.

J is TRBJ2-7 and V is TRBV28, with TRBD1 matching 8 bases. J gave up 5 bases and V 5 bases, and 14 bases lay outside the gene matches. The CDR3 covers 16 residues. Germline V lookup: CDR1 MDHEN, CDR2 SYDVKM. CDR3 DNA sequence: TGTGCCAGCAGTCTAACCCCCCGGACAGGGAAGGACGAGCAGTACTTC. Protein product: CASSLTPRTGKDEQYF.

V usage is TRBV5-1 and J usage is TRBJ1-3, with D hard to call. The CDR3 sequence is 12 residues long. Germline CDR1 and CDR2: SGHRS and YFSETQ. Trimming took 5 bases from V and 4 from J, leaving 7 bases between them. The CDR3 here is CASRENGNTIYF. The CDR3, as DNA: TGCGCCAGCAGAGAGAACGGAAACACCATATATTTT.